Listed below are T cell receptor beta chains from one sample, sequenced in a study of identical twins. TCRdb reanalysed the 5' RACE reads using MiXCR and keeps one entry per CDR3 protein. In the table there are about 720,000 distinct CDR3 sequences, around a sixth of which are singletons. The same data also went into a second study, on T cells expressing NK-cell markers.

Specimen: PBMCs. These receptors came from a woman between 18 and 29 years old in good health. The CDR3 runs from the conserved cysteine through the conserved F or W. A D gene is named only where the DNA matches it firmly. Clone size is given for some rows only: seen once, a few or many times, or a class if the clone is expanded.

v_call	j_call	d_call	clone_size	cdr3_nt	cdr3_aa
TRBV5-6	TRBJ2-7	TRBD2	few	TGTGCCAGCAGCGGAAGTGTCCTAGCGGGGGAAGTTACCTACGAGCAGTACTTC	CASSGSVLAGEVTYEQYF
TRBV15	TRBJ2-7	.	.	TGTGCCACCAGCAGAGCCGGGGGCGAGCAGTACTTC	CATSRAGGEQYF
TRBV6-5	TRBJ2-4	TRBD2	few	TGTGCCAGCAGTTACAGGGGAGGGGACATTCAGTACTTC	CASSYRGGDIQYF
TRBV10-3	TRBJ2-2	.	few	TGTGCCTCAGCCGGGGCTACCACCGGGGAGCTGTTTTTT	CASAGATTGELFF
TRBV20-1	TRBJ2-5	TRBD2	few	TGCAGTGCCCGGACTAGTCGGAAAGAGACCCAGTACTTC	CSARTSRKETQYF
TRBV20-1	TRBJ2-5	.	.	TGCAGTGCTAGGGCTGCTGGTCCCGGGACCCAGTACTTC	CSARAAGPGTQYF
TRBV29-1	TRBJ1-2	.	few	TGCAGCGTTGGGCAGGGGAAATATGGCTACACCTTC	CSVGQGKYGYTF
TRBV4-3	TRBJ2-3	.	few	TGCGCCAGCAGCCAAGCGGCCCGCACAGATACGCAGTATTTT	CASSQAARTDTQYF
TRBV7-2	TRBJ1-2	.	.	TGTGCCAGCAGCTTAGCGCCGGGGAACGAACCTAGTGGCTACACCTTC	CASSLAPGNEPSGYTF
TRBV5-1	TRBJ2-1	.	.	TGCGCCAGCAGCTTGGCCGAGTTGAGTCTACATTCGTTAGATGAGCAGTTCTTC	CASSLAELSLHSLDEQFF
TRBV12-3/TRBV12-4	TRBJ1-6	.	few	TGTGCCAGCATGGGGATGAGGACCTATAATTCACCCCTCCACTTT	CASMGMRTYNSPLHF
TRBV18	TRBJ1-2	.	.	TGTGCCAGCTCACCAAGCAGATCGGAAGGCTACACCTTC	CASSPSRSEGYTF
TRBV12-3/TRBV12-4	TRBJ1-2	.	many	TGTGCCAGCAGCCCGGGAGGTGGCTACACCTTC	CASSPGGGYTF
TRBV20-1	TRBJ1-4	.	few	TGCAGTGCTACGGCACCTCAGGCAACTAATGAAAAACTGTTTTTT	CSATAPQATNEKLFF
TRBV10-3	TRBJ2-7	.	.	TGTGCCATCAGGCAGGGAGACGAGCAGTACTTC	CAIRQGDEQYF
TRBV15	TRBJ1-2	TRBD1	few	TGTGCCACCAGCAGGGAGTGGGGACAGCAAGTCTATGGCTACACCTTC	CATSREWGQQVYGYTF
TRBV5-1	TRBJ2-3	TRBD2	.	TGCGCCAGCACCCTAGGACTAGAGAGCACAGATACGCAGTATTTT	CASTLGLESTDTQYF
TRBV2	TRBJ2-7	TRBD2	.	TGTGCCAGCACTGTAGCGGGAGGCCCCTACGAGCAGTACTTC	CASTVAGGPYEQYF
TRBV20-1	TRBJ2-3	TRBD2	few	TGCAGTGCGGGGGGGAGGGGCACAGATACGCAGTATTTT	CSAGGRGTDTQYF
TRBV6-5	TRBJ2-7	TRBD2	few	TGTGCCAGCAGTTTCGGGACTAGTGGCGAGCAGTACTTC	CASSFGTSGEQYF
TRBV15	TRBJ2-5	.	.	TGTGCCACCAGCAGGACGGGAGAGACCCAGTACTTC	CATSRTGETQYF
TRBV5-1	TRBJ1-2	TRBD1	few	TGCGCCAGCAGTTATGGACAGGGACGAAATGGCTACACCTTC	CASSYGQGRNGYTF
TRBV5-1	TRBJ2-3	.	few	TGCGCCAGCGGCCCAGCAGGGGTCGATACGCAGTATTTT	CASGPAGVDTQYF
TRBV27	TRBJ1-6	.	many	TGTGCCAGCAGTTTGGGCAGCCCAAATAATTCACCCCTCCACTTT	CASSLGSPNNSPLHF
TRBV5-1	TRBJ2-3	.	.	TGCGCCAGCAGCGGTCGGATCACAGATACGCAGTATTTT	CASSGRITDTQYF
TRBV20-1	TRBJ1-5	.	.	TGCAGTGCTAGAGGCGGCGCCGTCAATCAGCCCCAGCATTTT	CSARGGAVNQPQHF
TRBV19	TRBJ1-3	.	many	TGTGCCAGTGAGAGCGGCAGAACCTCTGGAAACACCATATATTTT	CASESGRTSGNTIYF
TRBV12-3/TRBV12-4	TRBJ2-2	.	.	TGTGCCAGCAGTTTTAAACCCGGGGAGCTGTTTTTT	CASSFKPGELFF
TRBV20-1	TRBJ1-2	.	few	TGCAGTGCACGATCAGGGTTCTATGGCTACACCTTC	CSARSGFYGYTF
TRBV6-1	TRBJ1-1	.	.	TGTGCCAGCAGTGAAGTTCTGGGGGGAGGATGGACTGAAGCTTTCTTT	CASSEVLGGGWTEAFF
TRBV5-1	TRBJ2-7	.	.	TGCGCCAGCAGCTTCGGAGGTGTACTAGTTGCCTACGAGCAGTACTTC	CASSFGGVLVAYEQYF
TRBV15	TRBJ2-5	.	few	TGTGCCACCAGCGGCAGAGCCCAAGAGACCCAGTACTTC	CATSGRAQETQYF
TRBV14	TRBJ1-1	.	many	TGTGCCAGCAGCCAAGAGTTGAACACTGAAGCTTTCTTT	CASSQELNTEAFF
TRBV12-3/TRBV12-4	TRBJ1-6	.	.	TGTGCCAGCCCGCTGGGAGGGAGTAGGAATTCACCCCTCCACTTT	CASPLGGSRNSPLHF
TRBV20-1	TRBJ2-3	TRBD2	.	TGCAGTGCTGGCGCCGGGACTAGGGACGGTACGCAGTATTTT	CSAGAGTRDGTQYF
TRBV27	TRBJ2-7	.	few	TGTGCCAGCAGTTTACGGCTAGCACAAACCTACGAGCAGTACTTC	CASSLRLAQTYEQYF
TRBV20-1	TRBJ1-4	.	few	TGCAGTGCTAGAGATCAGGAGGAGGGCGTCCTGGAAAAACTGTTTTTT	CSARDQEEGVLEKLFF